This T cell receptor (beta chain) derives from a study of spatial heterogeneity in lung cancer. General study results and limits: It was found that expanded intratumoral alpha and beta TCR counts tracked tumor mutation counts.

Time point noted: sample taken at primary tumor resection. Whole RNA came from tumor, nontumor lung or frozen PBMC and was sequenced without being sorted. TCRdb recomputed calls from the 5' RACE reads with MiXCR, one row per CDR3 protein. The sample yields 20,000 to 25,000 distinct CDR3 sequences, roughly 6.7% seen once. The CDR3 sequence is 10 residues long. CDR1 is SNHLY and CDR2 is FYNNEI in the germline V gene. The V gene lost 7 bases and the J gene lost 3 bases, with 4 bases spanning the gap. As concerns this clonotype: Antigen unknown.

The chain is built from TRBV2 and TRBJ2-7, with D unclear. The source was lung tumor tissue, collected at surgery. The clonotype comes from a male donor with early-stage non-small cell lung cancer. CDR3 bases: TGTGCCAGCAAAATCTACGAGCAGTACTTC. Its translation is CASKIYEQYF.